The next 16 T cell receptor beta chains were all read from a single sample in a study of Graves' ophthalmopathy and Graves' hyperthyroidism. For repertoire sequencing, the TCR beta CDR3 regions were amplified from RNA transcripts. Scientists carried out first-round RT-PCR using HTBI primers and then a second-round multiplex PCR. TCRdb reprocessed the multiplex PCR reads via MiXCR and lists one record per CDR3 protein. The repertoire holds hundreds of thousands of distinct CDR3 sequences, 22% seen once, with around 6.5% in the top ten. The sample was peripheral blood. Source of these receptors: a woman between 18 and 29 years old with stable Graves' hyperthyroidism. Some clones in this sample may be carry-over from other donors' samples.

This clonotype was seen at least ten times. The rearrangement uses TRBV7-2 and TRBJ2-7; TRBD2 is a possible D gene (5 bases). The CDR3 contains 14 residues. V was cut by 1 base and J by 5 bases, with 12 bases left in between. Germline values: CDR1 SGHTA, CDR2 FQGNSA. The CDR3 DNA reads as TGTGCCAGCAGCTTAGAGGCTAGCTTTGACGAGCAGTACTTC. It codes for CASSLEASFDEQYF.

The table lists this clonotype with a few counts. The chain carries TRBV6-1 and TRBJ1-2; possible D gene TRBD1, 5 bases. V lost 7 bases, J lost 0 bases, and 15 bases lay in between. Germline CDR1 and CDR2: MNHNS and SASEGT. This CDR3 contains 15 residues. For the CDR3, the DNA is TGTGCCAGCAACCCGGGGAGGGGACCTAACTATGGCTACACCTTC. This encodes CASNPGRGPNYGYTF.

There are many counts of this clonotype. V gene TRBV28 combines with J gene TRBJ2-7, with D maybe TRBD2 (6 bases). Germline V gene data show CDR1 as MDHEN and CDR2 as SYDVKM. The CDR3 runs 14 residues. V was clipped by 6 bases and J by 6 bases, with 18 bases between them. CDR3 residues: CASRTGTPTGEQYF. The DNA of the CDR3 is TGTGCCAGCAGGACCGGGACTCCAACGGGCGAGCAGTACTTC.

The gene calls are TRBV20-1 and TRBJ1-6; no reliable D call. This CDR3 is built from 14 residues. Germline assignment: CDR1 DFQATT and CDR2 SNEGSKA (reference sequence). Trimming shortened V by 0 bases and J by 5 bases, and 8 bases separated the two germline ends. The CDR3 sequence is CSARDLADNSPLHF. In nucleotides, the CDR3 is TGCAGTGCTAGAGATCTTGCTGATAATTCACCCCTCCACTTT.

The V call is TRBV6-2 or TRBV6-3, the J call TRBJ1-2; D is undetermined. The CDR3 consists of 18 residues. In germline, CDR1 is MNHEY, CDR2 SVGEGT. V gave up 0 bases and J gave up 2 bases, with 19 bases separating them. CDR3 amino acids: CASSYSEVVGISNYGYTF. The CDR3, as DNA: TGTGCCAGCAGTTACTCGGAGGTGGTCGGAATCTCGAACTATGGCTACACCTTC.

The J gene is TRBJ2-7, the V gene TRBV6-1; 7 bases map to TRBD1. The junction had 9 bases not matched to a gene; V was cut back by 5 bases and J by 5 bases. In germline, CDR1 is MNHNS, CDR2 SASEGT. The CDR3 loop spans 14 amino acids. The CDR3 reads CASSNRGRIHEQYF. In DNA, the CDR3 is TGTGCCAGCAGTAATAGGGGGCGCATCCACGAGCAGTACTTC.

This clonotype was counted many times. The gene calls are TRBV24-1 and TRBJ2-3; a weak D match, TRBD1 (5 bases). Germline CDR1 KGHDR, CDR2 SFDVKD. The CDR3 spans 14 residues. The V and J ends lost 2 bases and 5 bases respectively, with 10 bases between them. The CDR3 protein is CATSDSRVRDTQYF. The DNA for the CDR3 is TGTGCCACCAGTGATTCCAGGGTGAGAGATACGCAGTATTTT.

This clonotype was counted ten times or more. The rearrangement joins TRBV5-1 to TRBJ1-1, with TRBD1 matching 8 bases. V gave up 0 bases and J gave up 0 bases; unmatched junction bases: 4. There are 16 residues in the CDR3. Germline V lookup: CDR1 SGHRS, CDR2 YFSETQ. CDR3 bases: TGCGCCAGCAGCTTGGGACAGGGGCTAATGAACACTGAAGCTTTCTTT. Encoded protein: CASSLGQGLMNTEAFF.

The V gene is TRBV29-1, the J gene TRBJ2-7, with D perhaps TRBD1 (5 bases). Per the germline V gene, CDR1 is SQVTM and CDR2 is ANQGSEA. CDR3 size: 13 residues. V gave up 6 bases and J gave up 1 base, with 13 bases separating them. DNA of the CDR3: TGCAGCGTCCAAAAGGCAGGGTCCTACGAGCAGTACTTC. Translated: CSVQKAGSYEQYF.

This clonotype was counted ten times or more. The chain combines TRBV9 with TRBJ1-1, with a tentative D call TRBD1 (6 bases). The CDR3 spans 14 residues. V lost 5 bases, J lost 2 bases, and 13 bases lay in between. Germline loops: CDR1 SGDLS, CDR2 YYNGEE. The CDR3 DNA reads TGTGCCAGCAGTGCTCAGGGGTTAAACACTGAAGCTTTCTTT. Its protein is CASSAQGLNTEAFF.

The chain recombines TRBV4-1 with TRBJ2-5, with TRBD1 as a possible D gene (6 bases). V gave up 7 bases and J gave up 2 bases, with 17 bases separating them. This CDR3 has 15 residues. The germline V gene has CDR1 MGHRA and CDR2 YSYEKL. The CDR3 protein is CASTRWGQVQETQYF. In nucleotides, the CDR3 is TGCGCCAGCACCCGGTGGGGGCAGGTTCAAGAGACCCAGTACTTC.

This clonotype occurred a few times. V and J are TRBV9 and TRBJ2-2; the D is unclear. Trimming removed 0 bases from V and 1 base from J, with 7 bases in between. CDR3 length: 15 amino acids. The germline CDR1 and CDR2 sequences are SGDLS and YYNGEE. The chain's CDR3 is CASSVEGGNTGELFF. As DNA, the CDR3 is TGTGCCAGCAGCGTAGAGGGTGGGAACACCGGGGAGCTGTTTTTT.

This clonotype occurred a few times. A much larger clone differs by one base, so this may be a read error. The gene calls are TRBV7-9 and TRBJ2-5; D uncertain. V lost 5 bases to trimming and J lost 5 bases, with 18 bases between them. The germline V gene encodes CDR1 SEHNR and CDR2 FQNEAQ (reference sequence). This CDR3 has 15 amino acids. The CDR3 DNA is TGTGCCAGCAGCCCCCGTGTCGTCCCGGCGGAGACCCAGTACTTC. Translated: CASSPRVVPAETQYF.

The chain uses TRBV6-1 and TRBJ2-2; weak D call: TRBD2 (5 bases). The CDR3 consists of 14 residues. Germline loops: CDR1 MNHNS, CDR2 SASEGT. Trimming stripped 7 bases from V and 3 bases from J, with 12 bases between. The CDR3, as DNA: TGTGCCAGCAAAAGCGGCAGAGACACCGGGGAGCTGTTTTTT. This translates into CASKSGRDTGELFF.

This chain links TRBV18 with TRBJ2-7; the D gene is possibly TRBD2 (5 bases). Germline CDR1 reads KGHSH; CDR2 reads LQKENI. V gave up 0 bases and J gave up 3 bases, with 12 bases separating them. This CDR3 region has 15 residues. The CDR3 nucleotides are TGTGCCAGCTCACCACCGCCGGGATGGTACTACGAGCAGTACTTC. Translated: CASSPPPGWYYEQYF.

This clonotype was recorded at least ten times. The chain recombines TRBV9 with TRBJ1-2, with D hard to call. Trimming left V 0 bases short and J 7 bases short, with 7 bases between. CDR3 length equals 12 residues. Per germline, CDR1 SGDLS and CDR2 YYNGEE. The CDR3 bases are TGTGCCAGCAGCGTAGCGGATGGTGGCTACACCTTC. Translated: CASSVADGGYTF. Combining the CDR3 with reference TRBV9 and TRBJ1-2 gives the whole variable domain DSGVTQTPKHLITATGQRVTLRCSPRSGDLSVYWYQQSLDQGLQFLIQYYNGEERAKGNILERFSAQQFPDLHSELNLSSLELGDSALYFCASSVADGGYTFGSGTRLTVV.